This entry describes one T cell receptor (beta chain). The target of this receptor is not known. One base away there is no much larger clone; base qualities are not given. For the CD8 naive samples, CD45RO-negative cells were positively selected for CCR7, yielding a CD45RA+CCR7+ population from which TemRA cells were excluded. Donors were healthy HIV-negative adults with no recently reported acute infections or vaccinations. Every donor was a Caucasian adult residing in Nashville, Tennessee, USA. Blood was collected by leukapheresis, and PBMCs were isolated by Ficoll-Histopaque density gradient centrifugation and then cryopreserved in liquid nitrogen vapor phase. Analytical flow cytometry was used to check the purity and quantity of each magnetically sorted T cell population. Genomic DNA was isolated from each sorted fraction and quantified by UV absorbance on a Nanodrop 2000c. V and J are truncated by 1 base and 3 bases respectively, leaving an intervening sequence of 9 bases. Measured from the cysteine to the phenylalanine, the CDR3 is 13 residues long. CDR3 DNA only is kept here, 39 bases in frame from base 1. CDR1 and CDR2, looked up from the germline V gene, are SQVTM and ANQGSEA.

The data originate from a study of shared clonotypes between healthy human individuals (TCRdb year 2020). Looking at the study overall: A few men and a couple of women, aged 18 to 49 years, made up the cohort. For each donor, three plates each were used for CD4 naive and CD4 memory, two plates were used for CD8 naive, and one plate was used for CD8 memory. Blood TCR repertoires of five healthy adults were deeply sequenced to estimate repertoire size and the extent of clonotype sharing between individuals. To increase sequencing depth and limit assay-specific biases, different laboratories used diverse techniques to prepare libraries and sequence TCR repertoires. Each donor's leukapheresis produced roughly between roughly 0.85 and 10 billion PBMCs. Beyond this particular receptor, the publication reports: The genetic and exposure-history diversity represented was limited by the small number of donors. Higher generation probabilities were observed for clonotypes shared by all four sorted-subset donors than for non-shared clonotypes. Sampling was limited to blood, and TCR repertoires in tissue likely differ from TCR repertoires in blood. Rarefaction of sorted-subset datasets indicated incomplete sequencing despite the large sequencing depth. Larger estimated clonotype richness was generally found for naive subsets than for memory subsets. Pairwise subsampling led to the expectation that sequencing depth would affect the degree of clonotype sharing among donors. Across a few donors, around 5% of naive CD4, more than 3% of naive CD8, about 2.3% of memory CD4, and approximately 0.4% of memory CD8 clonotypes were shared.

Using the deep immunoSEQ assay, multiplex PCR amplified TCR CDR3 regions from genomic DNA. Extracted genomic DNA from each cell subset was spread evenly across all wells of several immunoSEQ 96-well plates, with each plate serving as a replicate. For sorted subsets, each replicate PCR was loaded with approximately 0.2 ug genomic DNA, equivalent to 30,000 or so T cell genomes. Purified libraries were quantified with a Qubit 3.0 fluorometer, sized on a Bioanalyzer 2100, and re-quantified with the KAPA Library Quantification kit. A separate single-read 150-cycle Illumina NextSeq 550 flow cell was used to sequence each immunoSEQ 96-well plate. From the authors' description of their analysis: The immunoSEQ output contained only junctional sequences without quality scores, so filtering could not match that applied to full-length reads. Sequences were annotated with PyIR, a Python wrapper for IgBLAST v1.9, and V/J genes and CDR3 were assigned using IMGT germline references. Any read was removed if the V/J assignment was weak (E-value above 1e-6), the CDR3 was missing, or the read contained stop codons, out-of-frame junctions, or ambiguous translated residues. V3J clonotypes were defined as sequences sharing an identical inferred V gene, J gene, and CDR3 amino acid sequence. Percentage overlap between repertoires was calculated by dividing the number of shared unique clonotypes by the size of the smaller repertoire. RTK rarefaction, the Chao1 estimator, and Recon v2.1 estimates of unobserved clonotypes were used to assess repertoire richness. For all TCRbeta clonotypes obtained by the gDNA method from a few donors, generation probabilities were computed with OLGA. The clones in this table, taken by TCRdb from immuneACCESS, are in-frame only. Not every clone is retained; where verified, under half of the shortfall comes from an unresolved V gene, and the cause of the rest is unknown. From that table come the V and J calls and clone size; the DNA was used to work out D and trimming. This sample comprises millions of clones, roughly 91% of them detected only once. Of the sample, 1.5% to 2% falls within the top ten clones.

Sequenced material: naive CD8+ T cells from PBMCs. Sample cell subset or site, as interpreted from the label and publication: CD45RA+CCR7+. This receptor was taken from a man aged 18-30 years in good health. Some clones in this sample may be carry-over from other donors' samples. The receptor chain draws on TRBV29-1 and TRBJ1-2; no D gene is confidently identified. The DNA sequence is TGCAGCGTTGAAGGCGGAGCACACTATGGCTACACCTTC. It specifies CSVEGGAHYGYTF.